The 18 T cell receptor beta chains presented below share a single source sample, sequenced in a study of blood T cell repertoires in COVID-19 (TCRdb year 2020). Library method: the immunoSEQ multiplex PCR assay. TCRdb retrieved this table from immuneACCESS and kept in-frame rearrangements only. Not all clones are present; in checked studies, unresolved V genes account for under half, and no reason is known for the remainder. The sample includes about 190,000 clones, with roughly 89% observed a single time. Under 15% of the sample goes to the ten largest clones. The specimen sequenced was peripheral blood. Receptor source: a woman between 65 and 79 years old with COVID-19, enrolled during active disease.

This clone was detected a few times. CDR3: CASSLALRDRAYEQYF. Here the CDR3 DNA reads TGTGCCAGCAGCTTGGCCCTCCGGGACAGGGCCTACGAGCAGTACTTC. This chain uses TRBV5-6 with TRBJ2-7; 9 nucleotides align to TRBD1. CDR1 and CDR2 from the germline V gene are SGHDT and YYEEEE. V lost 0 bases to trimming and J lost 2 bases; unmatched junction nucleotides: 6. The CDR3 loop spans 16 amino acids.

This rearrangement joins TRBV5-1 to TRBJ1-3; D might be TRBD1 (6 bases). This CDR3 has 15 amino acids. CDR1 and CDR2 from the germline V gene are SGHRS and YFSETQ. Trimming took off 2 bases at V and 2 bases at J, with 11 bases between the two ends. The CDR3 reads CASSFGGTTGNTIYF. The CDR3 DNA reads TGCGCCAGCAGCTTTGGTGGGACAACTGGAAACACCATATATTTT.

This clone was seen once. This rearrangement joins TRBV20-1 to TRBJ2-5, with D possibly TRBD1 on 6 matching bases. Germline V gene data show CDR1 as DFQATT and CDR2 as SNEGSKA (reference sequence). The CDR3 runs 11 residues. Trimming pared 8 bases from V and 4 bases from J, leaving 11 bases between. The CDR3 spells CSRTVGETQYF. CDR3 nucleotides: TGCAGTCGGACAGTTGGAGAGACCCAGTACTTC.

The V and J genes are TRBV20-1 and TRBJ2-5, with a possible D match to TRBD2 (5 bases). Trimming removed 3 bases at V and 7 bases at J, with 15 bases between. CDR1 and CDR2 from the germline V gene are DFQATT and SNEGSKA (reference sequence). CDR3 length: 13 residues. The CDR3: CSASPRPRGTQYF. The DNA of the CDR3 is TGCAGTGCTAGTCCCAGGCCTCGGGGGACCCAGTACTTC.

This clone was detected only a few times. The V call is TRBV25-1, the J call TRBJ2-2; TRBD2 aligns across 8 bases. V shed 2 bases and J 2 bases; nucleotides not matched to a gene: 4. Per the germline V gene, CDR1 is MGHDK and CDR2 is SYGVNS. CDR3 size: 16 residues. The CDR3 protein is CASSEAGGPNTGELFF. Written as DNA, the CDR3 is TGTGCCAGCAGTGAAGCGGGAGGCCCAAACACCGGGGAGCTGTTTTTT.

V gene TRBV7-3 combines with J gene TRBJ2-7; 8 nucleotides line up with TRBD2. CDR3 length: 15 residues. The germline CDR1 and CDR2 sequences are SGHTA and FQGTGA. Trimming removed 5 bases from V and 2 bases from J; junction bases left unmatched: 8. The CDR3: CASSRAPGGAYEQYF. The CDR3, as DNA: TGTGCCAGCAGCCGGGCCCCCGGGGGGGCCTACGAGCAGTACTTC.

The chain joins TRBV19 to TRBJ2-1, with 14 bases aligning to TRBD2. V lost 5 bases, J lost 12 bases, and 9 bases stayed unmatched. The germline V gene encodes CDR1 LNHDA and CDR2 SQIVND (reference sequence). This CDR3 has 15 residues. CDR3 sequence reads: CASSRGLAGESGQFF. The CDR3 bases are TGTGCCAGTAGTCGGGGACTAGCGGGAGAATCAGGGCAGTTCTTC.

This chain joins TRBV11-3 and TRBJ2-7; D ambiguous. This CDR3 comprises 11 residues. V gave up 3 bases and J gave up 9 bases, with 9 bases separating them. CDR1 and CDR2 (germline): SGHNT, YENEEA. The CDR3 DNA reads as TGTGCCAGCAGCTTCTACGGTGGGCAGTACTTC. This sequence encodes CASSFYGGQYF. Combining the CDR3 with reference TRBV11-3 and TRBJ2-7 gives the whole variable domain EAGVVQSPRYKIIEKKQPVAFWCNPISGHNTLYWYLQNLGQGPELLIRYENEEAVDDSQLPKDRFSAERLKGVDSTLKIQPAELGDSAVYLCASSFYGGQYFGPGTRLTVT.

This chain uses TRBV2 with TRBJ1-2; D ambiguous. This CDR3 region has 11 residues. The germline CDR1 and CDR2 sequences are SNHLY and FYNNEI. V was cut by 8 bases and J by 5 bases, with 9 bases left in between. CDR3 DNA: TGTGCCAGCGTCCGGGAGTATGGCTACACCTTC. This encodes CASVREYGYTF.

Here the CDR3 reads CASSQVQGRDGYTF. The CDR3, as DNA: TGTGCCAGCAGCCAGGTACAGGGGAGAGATGGCTACACCTTC. The gene calls are TRBV3-1 (or the pseudogene TRBV3-2) and TRBJ1-2, with TRBD1 identical over 7 bases. Germline-derived CDR1 and CDR2 are LGHDT and YNNKEL (reference sequence). This CDR3 contains 14 residues. The junction had 7 bases not matched to a gene; V was cut back by 3 bases and J by 6 bases.

This clone was observed a single time. The rearrangement uses TRBV5-6 and TRBJ2-2; 7 positions agree with TRBD1. Trimming took 0 bases from V and 6 from J; bases not matched to a gene: 2. This CDR3 spans 14 amino acids. The V gene's germline CDR1 is SGHDT and CDR2 YYEEEE. The CDR3 region is CASSLGQGSGELFF. As DNA, the CDR3 is TGTGCCAGCAGCTTGGGACAGGGCTCCGGGGAGCTGTTTTTT.

The chain has TRBV5-5 and TRBJ2-7; 9 nucleotides align to TRBD1. V lost 0 bases to trimming and J lost 5 bases; unmatched junction nucleotides: 6. CDR1 SGHKS and CDR2 YYEKEE come from the germline V gene (reference sequence). There are 15 residues in the CDR3. The CDR3 DNA follows: TGTGCCAGCAGCTTGGGGCGGGACAGGGTGCACGAGCAGTACTTC. Encoded protein: CASSLGRDRVHEQYF.

The rearrangement joins TRBV4-3 to TRBJ2-3; 10 positions match TRBD2. Per germline, CDR1 LGHNA and CDR2 YSLEER. Losses at the gene ends were 2 bases for V and 2 bases for J; bases not matched to a gene: 4. This CDR3 has 16 residues. Here the CDR3 reads CASSQSGLAPTDTQYF. The CDR3 bases are TGCGCCAGCAGCCAATCGGGACTAGCGCCCACAGATACGCAGTATTTT.

The rearrangement uses TRBV5-5 and TRBJ2-7, with 10 bases lining up with TRBD2. J was trimmed by 3 bases and V by 2 bases; bases with no gene match: 2. The germline CDR1 and CDR2 sequences are SGHKS and YYEKEE (reference sequence). The CDR3 is made up of 14 amino acids. CDR3 DNA sequence: TGTGCCAGCAGCTTACTAGCGGGACTCTACGAGCAGTACTTC. Translation gives CASSLLAGLYEQYF.

V and J are TRBV7-9 and TRBJ2-7; no clear D. From germline, CDR1 is SEHNR and CDR2 FQNEAQ (reference sequence). The CDR3 has 13 residues. Trimming cost V 4 bases and J 7 bases, with 14 bases left between them. The CDR3 DNA follows: TGTGCCAGCAGCTCAGACGGCCCCGGGGAGCAGTACTTC. Translation gives CASSSDGPGEQYF.

The chain has TRBV11-1 and TRBJ2-3, with 7 bases identical to TRBD2. Losses at the gene ends were 5 bases for V and 8 bases for J; bases not matched to a gene: 4. The CDR3 contains 12 residues. Germline-derived CDR1 and CDR2 are SGHAT and FQDESV (reference sequence). The CDR3 protein is CASSGEGGTQYF. The CDR3 DNA follows: TGTGCCAGCAGCGGGGAGGGCGGTACGCAGTATTTT.

The chain links TRBV11-3 to TRBJ2-7, with D possibly matching TRBD1 (6 bases). CDR1 and CDR2 (germline): SGHNT, YENEEA. V lost 5 bases to trimming and J lost 6 bases, with 17 bases between them. This CDR3 comprises 14 residues. Here the CDR3 reads CASSIRNRAGEQYF. The CDR3 DNA reads TGTGCCAGCAGCATTAGGAACAGGGCGGGCGAGCAGTACTTC.

V usage is TRBV18 and J usage is TRBJ2-7, with D perhaps matching TRBD1 (6 bases). This CDR3 comprises 14 residues. Germline V CDR1 and CDR2: KGHSH, LQKENI. Deletions cut 1 base from V and 4 bases from J, with 11 bases between. CDR3 loop: CASSPQGQGYEQYF. CDR3 DNA sequence: TGTGCCAGCTCACCACAGGGGCAGGGGTACGAGCAGTACTTC.